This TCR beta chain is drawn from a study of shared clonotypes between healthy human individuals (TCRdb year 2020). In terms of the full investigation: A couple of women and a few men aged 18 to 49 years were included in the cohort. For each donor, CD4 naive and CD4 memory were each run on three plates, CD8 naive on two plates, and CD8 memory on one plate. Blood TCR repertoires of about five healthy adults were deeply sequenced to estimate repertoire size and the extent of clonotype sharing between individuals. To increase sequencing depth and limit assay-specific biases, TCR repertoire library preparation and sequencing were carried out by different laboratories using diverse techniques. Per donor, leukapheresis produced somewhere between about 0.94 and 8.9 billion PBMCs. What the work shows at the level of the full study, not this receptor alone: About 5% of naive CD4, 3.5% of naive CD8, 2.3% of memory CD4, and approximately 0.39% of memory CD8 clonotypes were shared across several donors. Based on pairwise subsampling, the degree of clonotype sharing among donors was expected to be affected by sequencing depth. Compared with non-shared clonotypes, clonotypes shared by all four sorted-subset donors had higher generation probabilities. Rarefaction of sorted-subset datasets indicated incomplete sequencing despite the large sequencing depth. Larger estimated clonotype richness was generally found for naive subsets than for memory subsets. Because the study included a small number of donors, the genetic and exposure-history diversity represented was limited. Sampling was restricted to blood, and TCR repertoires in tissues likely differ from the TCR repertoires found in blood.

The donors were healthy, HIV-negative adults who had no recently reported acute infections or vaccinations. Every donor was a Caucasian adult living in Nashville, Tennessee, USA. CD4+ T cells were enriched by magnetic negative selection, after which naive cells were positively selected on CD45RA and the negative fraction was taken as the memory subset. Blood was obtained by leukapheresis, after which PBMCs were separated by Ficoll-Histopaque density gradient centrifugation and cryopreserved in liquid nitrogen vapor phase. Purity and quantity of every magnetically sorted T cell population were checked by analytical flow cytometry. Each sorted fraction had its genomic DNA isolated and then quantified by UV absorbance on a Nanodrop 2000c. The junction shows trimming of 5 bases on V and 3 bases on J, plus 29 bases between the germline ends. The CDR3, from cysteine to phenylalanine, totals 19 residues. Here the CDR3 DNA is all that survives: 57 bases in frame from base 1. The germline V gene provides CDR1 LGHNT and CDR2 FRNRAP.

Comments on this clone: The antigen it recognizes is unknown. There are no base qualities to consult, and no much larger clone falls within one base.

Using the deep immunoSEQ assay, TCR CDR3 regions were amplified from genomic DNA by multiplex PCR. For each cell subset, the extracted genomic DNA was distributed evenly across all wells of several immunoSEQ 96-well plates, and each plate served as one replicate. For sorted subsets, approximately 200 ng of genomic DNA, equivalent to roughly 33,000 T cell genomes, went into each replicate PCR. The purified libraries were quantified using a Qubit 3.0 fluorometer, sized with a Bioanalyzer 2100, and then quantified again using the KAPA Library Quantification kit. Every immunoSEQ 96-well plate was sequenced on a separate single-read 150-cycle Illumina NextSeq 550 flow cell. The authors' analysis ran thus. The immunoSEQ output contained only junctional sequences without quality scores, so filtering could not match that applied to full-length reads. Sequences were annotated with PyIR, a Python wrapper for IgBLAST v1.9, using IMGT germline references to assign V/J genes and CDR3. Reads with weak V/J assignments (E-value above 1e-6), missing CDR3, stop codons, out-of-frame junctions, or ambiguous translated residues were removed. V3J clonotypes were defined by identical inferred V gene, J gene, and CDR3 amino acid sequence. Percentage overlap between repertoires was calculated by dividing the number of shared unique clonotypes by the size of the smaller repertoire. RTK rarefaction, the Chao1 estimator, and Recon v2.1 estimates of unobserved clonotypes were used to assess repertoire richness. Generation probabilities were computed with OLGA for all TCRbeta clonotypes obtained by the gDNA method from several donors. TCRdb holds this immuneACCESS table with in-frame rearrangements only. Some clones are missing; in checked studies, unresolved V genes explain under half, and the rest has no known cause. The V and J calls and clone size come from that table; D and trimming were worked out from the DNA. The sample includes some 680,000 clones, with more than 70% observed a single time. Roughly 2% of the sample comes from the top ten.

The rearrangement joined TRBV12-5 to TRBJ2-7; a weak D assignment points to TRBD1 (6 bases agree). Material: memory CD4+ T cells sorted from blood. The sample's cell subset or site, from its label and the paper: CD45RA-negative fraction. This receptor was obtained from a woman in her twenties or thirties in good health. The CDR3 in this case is CASGPIPGQRTCLHYEQYF. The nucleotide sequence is TGTGCTAGTGGTCCGATCCCGGGACAAAGAACGTGCCTCCACTACGAGCAGTACTTC.